This T cell receptor (beta chain) derives from a study of identical twins. TCRdb re-called the 5' RACE reads through MiXCR, storing one row per CDR3 protein. The repertoire has 700,000 or so distinct CDR3 sequences, over 8.5% of them found once; the top ten carry 0.98%. CDR3 length: 17 residues. Losses at the gene ends were 3 bases for V and 0 bases for J; bases not matched to a gene: 5. This clonotype was seen repeatedly, ten times or more. Separately, the same data were catalogued under a study of yellow fever vaccine responses in identical twins.

The chain couples TRBV12-3 or TRBV12-4 to TRBJ2-7; the match to TRBD2 covers 13 bases. The sequencing sample was made of PBMCs. The sequence came from a woman aged 18-35 years in good health. CDR3 sequence: CASSFRTSGGFSYEQYF. The CDR3 coding sequence is TGTGCCAGCAGTTTCCGGACTAGCGGGGGATTCTCCTACGAGCAGTACTTC.